This T cell receptor beta chain was sequenced during a study of Ad26.COV2.S vaccination and SARS-CoV-2 variants. Study details: Donor participated within the Ad26.COV2.S arm of the COV1001 trial.

Using immunoSEQ multiplex PCR, the repertoire was profiled, and TCRdb retains in-frame clones only, with some absent. The sample records about 440,000 clones, about 90% being singletons. As to treatment: some 19 received Ad26.COV2.S at low or high dose, single or two shots; about 5 received placebo; per-sample allocation not given. Day 63 after the first vaccine or placebo injection was the time point for sampling. The ends were cut back, 6 bases at V and 2 bases at J, with 11 bases in the middle. The V gene's germline CDR1 is SGHTA and CDR2 FQGNSA. The CDR3 loop spans 13 amino acids. The material was peripheral blood, obtained in a trial of Ad26.COV2.S vaccine versus placebo. The TCR originated in a person between 18 and 59 years old who received the Ad26.COV2.S COVID-19 vaccine or a placebo. The rearrangement uses TRBV7-2 and TRBJ2-7; D remains ambiguous. The CDR3 nucleotides read TGTGCCAGCAGTCCCTTCCCTACCTACGAGCAGTACTTC. Protein product: CASSPFPTYEQYF.